The rows below give T cell receptor beta chains drawn from one sample of a study of blood T cell repertoires in COVID-19. Data came from immunoSEQ multiplex PCR; TCRdb stores just in-frame clones and leaves some out. The data contain 55,000 to 65,000 clones, 91% of them singletons. The specimen was peripheral blood. These receptors were collected from a man aged 55 to 69 with acute or convalescent COVID-19. The CDR3 runs from the conserved cysteine through the conserved F or W. The D gene is left open where the match is weak. A clone size is listed for some rows: how often the clone was seen (once, few, many), or a class if it is expanded.

clone size,V gene,D gene,J gene,CDR3 DNA,CDR3 protein
.,TRBV9,.,TRBJ2-2,TGTGCCAGCAGCGTAGAAGGGCGGGGCACCGGGGAGCTGTTTTTT,CASSVEGRGTGELFF
.,TRBV7-3,TRBD2,TRBJ2-7,TGTGCCAGCAGCTCCTCGGCGGGGGACCCCTACGAGCAGTACTTC,CASSSSAGDPYEQYF
.,TRBV4-1,.,TRBJ2-1,TGCGCCAGCAGCCGAGATCAGGCCAGCTACTACAATGAGCAGTTCTTC,CASSRDQASYYNEQFF
.,TRBV7-7,.,TRBJ2-7,TGTGCTAGCAGCCCCCTAGGGGTTCAGTACGAGCAGTACTTC,CASSPLGVQYEQYF
.,TRBV19,.,TRBJ1-5,TGTGCCAGTAGTATTCCATCGCAGTATAGCAATCAGCCCCAGCATTTT,CASSIPSQYSNQPQHF
few,TRBV4-3,.,TRBJ2-7,TGCGCCAGCAGCCAAGTCAGCCCCGGCAGCGGACTCCCCTCCGAGCAGTACTTC,CASSQVSPGSGLPSEQYF
.,TRBV19,.,TRBJ2-5,TGTGCCACTGGGGGGGAGACCCAGTACTTC,CATGGETQYF
.,TRBV28,.,TRBJ1-3,TGTGCCAGCATTTCCGGGGTGGCGGGAAACACCATATATTTT,CASISGVAGNTIYF
.,TRBV5-1,.,TRBJ2-7,TGCGCCAGCAGCTTGGGGACGGGCGTCCCGGGAGTGAGGGCCCACGAGCAGTACTTC,CASSLGTGVPGVRAHEQYF
.,TRBV30,TRBD1,TRBJ2-7,TGTGCCTGGACGTTGGGACAGGGCCCCTACGAGCAGTACTTC,CAWTLGQGPYEQYF
.,TRBV2,.,TRBJ1-4,TGTGCCAGCAGTTTTTCCCCCGGGCCGGGGGGTGAAAAACTGTTTTTT,CASSFSPGPGGEKLFF
few,TRBV12-3/TRBV12-4,.,TRBJ2-3,TGTGCCAGCAGTGTAGACCGGGGAGATACGCAGTATTTT,CASSVDRGDTQYF
.,TRBV20-1,.,TRBJ1-2,TGCAGTGCTAGAGATCTAAATGGCTACACCTTC,CSARDLNGYTF
.,TRBV4-1,TRBD1,TRBJ1-1,TGCGCCAGCAGCCAGGATCTTGGGACAGTGAACACTGAAGCTTTCTTT,CASSQDLGTVNTEAFF
few,TRBV12-3/TRBV12-4,TRBD1,TRBJ1-1,TGTGCCAGCAGTCCTTATATACAGGGGGAAGCTTTCTTT,CASSPYIQGEAFF
.,TRBV5-8,TRBD2,TRBJ2-3,TGTGCCTCAGGGGTAGCGGGAGTCCTTAGCACAGATACGCAGTATTTT,CASGVAGVLSTDTQYF
.,TRBV27,TRBD1,TRBJ2-3,TGTGCCAGCTCCGGACAGGGCACAGATACGCAGTATTTT,CASSGQGTDTQYF
.,TRBV27,.,TRBJ1-6,TGTGCCAGCAGTTTTACAGGGAACTCCTATAATTCACCCCTCCACTTT,CASSFTGNSYNSPLHF
.,TRBV7-2,TRBD1,TRBJ1-1,TGTGCCAGCAGCTTAGACCAGGGGGCTGTTGAAGCTTTCTTT,CASSLDQGAVEAFF
.,TRBV5-1,.,TRBJ1-5,TGCGCCAGCAGCTTGGCGGGGGGGAACAATCAGCCCCAGCATTTT,CASSLAGGNNQPQHF
.,TRBV11-2,.,TRBJ1-4,TGTGCCAGCAGCCTTCAATTTCCTTCAGGGGTGACTAATGAAAAACTGTTTTTT,CASSLQFPSGVTNEKLFF
.,TRBV6-6,TRBD1,TRBJ1-5,TGTGCCAGCAGCCGCCGACAGGGAGACCAGCCCCAGCATTTT,CASSRRQGDQPQHF
.,TRBV4-1,.,TRBJ1-3,TGCGCCAGCAGCCAAGTTAGTAACACCATATATTTT,CASSQVSNTIYF
few,TRBV29-1,.,TRBJ2-1,TGCAGCGTTGACACAGACAATGAGCAGTTCTTC,CSVDTDNEQFF
.,TRBV11-2,TRBD2,TRBJ2-5,TGTGCCAGCAGCTCTGTACGACTAGCGGGGGAAGAGACCCAGTACTTC,CASSSVRLAGEETQYF
.,TRBV27,TRBD2,TRBJ2-2,TGTGCCAGCAGTTTACCCAGCGGGAGGGCCAGGGGCACCGGGGAGCTGTTTTTT,CASSLPSGRARGTGELFF
.,TRBV2,.,TRBJ1-1,TGTGCCAGCAGTGTAAGAGAGAACACTGAAGCTTTCTTT,CASSVRENTEAFF
.,TRBV15,TRBD1,TRBJ2-5,TGTGCCACCAGCAGAGGAGTGACAGGGGGTGAAGAGACCCAGTACTTC,CATSRGVTGGEETQYF
.,TRBV7-3,.,TRBJ2-7,TGTGCCAGCAGCTTAATGACGGGAGCGACCTACGAGCAGTACTTC,CASSLMTGATYEQYF
.,TRBV28,TRBD2,TRBJ2-5,TGTGCCAGCAGAAGGTTTGGAGGCGGGAGTGGAGAGACCCAGTACTTC,CASRRFGGGSGETQYF
.,TRBV7-3,TRBD1,TRBJ1-6,TGTGCCAGCAGCGTGGACAGGGGTTCACCCCTCCACTTT,CASSVDRGSPLHF
.,TRBV7-6,.,TRBJ1-4,TGTGCCAGCAGCTTGGTGGCGCGGAATGAAAAACTGTTTTTT,CASSLVARNEKLFF
.,TRBV20-1,TRBD1,TRBJ1-5,TGCAGTGCTAGTGGGACAGGGGGAGTTAAACAGCCCCAGCATTTT,CSASGTGGVKQPQHF
.,TRBV7-9,.,TRBJ2-2,TGTGCCAGCAGCTTATTGGAGAGCGGGGAGCTGTTTTTT,CASSLLESGELFF
.,TRBV5-1,.,TRBJ2-1,TGCGCCAGCAGCTTGGTGGCGGAAACTCACAATGAGCAGTTCTTC,CASSLVAETHNEQFF
once,TRBV5-1,TRBD2,TRBJ2-7,TGCGCCAGCAGCCTACGGGGGGGCTACGAGCAGTACTTC,CASSLRGGYEQYF
.,TRBV28,TRBD1,TRBJ1-1,TGTGCCAGCAGCCCCGGGACAGGGTTAGTGGACACTGAAGCTTTCTTT,CASSPGTGLVDTEAFF
once,TRBV27,.,TRBJ2-6,TGTGCCAGCAGTTTACTATTCTCTGGGGCCAACGTCCTGACTTTC,CASSLLFSGANVLTF
.,TRBV7-6,.,TRBJ2-2,TGTGCCAGCAGCTTAGGGGGAGCGAGCACCGGGGAGCTGTTTTTT,CASSLGGASTGELFF
once,TRBV30,.,TRBJ1-1,TGTGCCTGGTCTCGGGGAGGAAACACTGAAGCTTTCTTT,CAWSRGGNTEAFF
.,TRBV5-5,TRBD1,TRBJ2-7,TGTGCCAGCAGCCCAGGACAGGGATCCTACGAGCAGTACTTC,CASSPGQGSYEQYF
.,TRBV3-1/TRBV3-2,TRBD1,TRBJ1-2,TGTGCCAGCAGCCAAGAAAACAGGGGGCATGGCTACACCTTC,CASSQENRGHGYTF
.,TRBV28,.,TRBJ2-7,TGTGCCAGCAGTTTGGGCGGGCGGCTCTACGAGCAGTACTTC,CASSLGGRLYEQYF
.,TRBV28,.,TRBJ1-2,TGTGCCAGCAGTTTGACAGTTAACTATGGCTACACCTTC,CASSLTVNYGYTF
.,TRBV4-2,.,TRBJ1-1,TGTGCCAGCAGCCAAGACCTCGGGAGGAACGAAGCTTTCTTT,CASSQDLGRNEAFF
.,TRBV9,TRBD2,TRBJ2-7,TGTGCCAGCAGCGTAGGGGGACTAGCCAACGACGAGCAGTACTTC,CASSVGGLANDEQYF
.,TRBV18,.,TRBJ2-5,TGTGCCAGCTCACCATCGTACCAAGAGACCCAGTACTTC,CASSPSYQETQYF
.,TRBV28,TRBD1,TRBJ1-2,TGTGCCAGCAGCCACCCGGGACAGACCTATGGCTACACCTTC,CASSHPGQTYGYTF
.,TRBV20-1,TRBD2,TRBJ2-1,TGCAGTGCTAGTGCTCGACTAGCGGGTCTCTACAATGAGCAGTTCTTC,CSASARLAGLYNEQFF
.,TRBV2,TRBD1,TRBJ2-4,TGTGCCAGCGCCGGGACAGGGACCAAAAACATTCAGTACTTC,CASAGTGTKNIQYF
.,TRBV9,TRBD2,TRBJ2-7,TGTGCCAGCAGTGGAACGGGGCGGGAGCTCCTCTACGAGCAGTACTTC,CASSGTGRELLYEQYF
.,TRBV5-8,.,TRBJ1-5,TGTGCCAGCAGCTTGCGAGGGGGTACTCAGCCCCAGCATTTT,CASSLRGGTQPQHF
.,TRBV19,TRBD1,TRBJ2-5,TGTGCCAGTAGTATTCTCCGGGACAGGGACAGTGAGACCCAGTACTTC,CASSILRDRDSETQYF
.,TRBV7-8,TRBD1,TRBJ1-5,TGTGCCAGCAGCTTAAATCGACAGGGGGCAAATCAGCCCCAGCATTTT,CASSLNRQGANQPQHF
.,TRBV30,.,TRBJ1-5,TGTGCCTGGGGGACACATAGCAATCAGCCCCAGCATTTT,CAWGTHSNQPQHF
.,TRBV24-1,.,TRBJ2-2,TGTGCCACCAGTGGCGGGATTTCCGCGAACACCGGGGAGCTGTTTTTT,CATSGGISANTGELFF